This is a list of T cell receptor beta chains from one sample in a study of molecular identifiers for immune sequencing clone quantification. TCRdb reprocessed the PCR reads via MiXCR and lists one record per CDR3 protein. The sample gives about 630,000 distinct CDR3 sequences, around 25% of which show up once; about 0.8% is in the top ten. Sequenced: naive CD8+ T cells from blood, with Jurkat cell RNA spiked in. All receptors derive from a human donor in good health. Some libraries in this study had Jurkat cell RNA spiked in. Both conserved end residues are part of each CDR3. A D gene is named only where the DNA matches it firmly. Clone size is not always given. Where it is, it says once, few, many or a class for expanded clones.

D	V	J	size	DNA	CDR3
NA	TRBV4-3	TRBJ1-1	many	TGCGCCAGCAGCCAAGACAACAGGAATAGGGACACTGAAGCTTTCTTT	CASSQDNRNRDTEAFF
NA	TRBV27	TRBJ1-5	few	TGTGCCAGCAGTTTATTCCTCGGTCAGCCCCAGCATTTT	CASSLFLGQPQHF
NA	TRBV4-3	TRBJ1-6	few	TGCGCCAGCAGCCAAGCGTCGACAGGCAATTCACCCCTCCACTTT	CASSQASTGNSPLHF
NA	TRBV20-1	TRBJ1-1	few	TGCAGTGTTCCGCACCTGAACACTGAAGCTTTCTTT	CSVPHLNTEAFF
TRBD2	TRBV4-3	TRBJ2-3	many	TGCGCCAGCAGCCAAGCGATAGCGGGAGGGCCAGGGTCTGATACGCAGTATTTT	CASSQAIAGGPGSDTQYF
NA	TRBV12-3/TRBV12-4	TRBJ2-5	few	TGTGCCAGCAGCCAAATCCTTCAGGCGAGAAAAGAGACCCAGTACTTC	CASSQILQARKETQYF
NA	TRBV14	TRBJ2-1	NA	TGTGCCAGCAGCCTGGGGGCCTCGGTCTCCTACAATGAGCAGTTCTTC	CASSLGASVSYNEQFF
NA	TRBV19	TRBJ2-7	many	TGTGCCAGTAGTAAGGACTACGAGCAGTACTTC	CASSKDYEQYF
NA	TRBV5-6	TRBJ2-1	NA	TGTGCCAGCAGCTTGAACCCCCAGTACAATGAGCAGTTCTTC	CASSLNPQYNEQFF
NA	TRBV18	TRBJ1-1	NA	TGTGCCAGCTCACCAAAATTCCAGGACCCAGGGGACACTGAAGCTTTCTTT	CASSPKFQDPGDTEAFF
TRBD1	TRBV5-1	TRBJ2-7	NA	TGCGCCAGCAGCTTGGATCCAGGGGGCTCCTACGGGCAGTACTTC	CASSLDPGGSYGQYF
NA	TRBV20-1	TRBJ2-2	NA	TGCAGTGCTAAGGACTATCATAATCTGGAGAACACCGGGGAGCTGTTTTTT	CSAKDYHNLENTGELFF
TRBD1	TRBV2	TRBJ2-3	many	TGTGCCAGCAGTCTACCGGGACAGGGGGAACCAGATACGCAGTATTTT	CASSLPGQGEPDTQYF
NA	TRBV7-9	TRBJ1-2	few	TGTGCCAGCAGCTTAAGTGACAGGCCTCAGTATGGCTACACCTTC	CASSLSDRPQYGYTF
NA	TRBV2	TRBJ2-1	NA	TGTGCCAGCAGCGAGTGGGTCTACAATGAGCAGTTCTTC	CASSEWVYNEQFF
NA	TRBV19	TRBJ2-2	few	TGTGCCAGTATCGCTAGGACCGGGGAGCTGTTTTTT	CASIARTGELFF
TRBD1	TRBV7-9	TRBJ2-1	many	TGTGCCAGCAGTCCTAGCCTTAGACAGGGGGCCGGGAATGAGCAGTTCTTC	CASSPSLRQGAGNEQFF
TRBD1	TRBV6-5	TRBJ1-1	few	TGTGCCAGCAGCTCCACAGGGGGAGGGACTGGAGCTTTCTTT	CASSSTGGGTGAFF
NA	TRBV12-3/TRBV12-4	TRBJ2-1	NA	TGTGCCAGCAGTTTAGGGAGGAGCCATGAGCAGTTCTTC	CASSLGRSHEQFF
NA	TRBV5-6	TRBJ2-7	few	TGTGCCAGCAGCTTGTACGGGTCCTCCTACGAGCAGTACTTC	CASSLYGSSYEQYF
NA	TRBV12-3/TRBV12-4	TRBJ2-5	NA	TGTGCCAGCAGTTCGGAGGGAACCTTGGGGACCCAGTACTTC	CASSSEGTLGTQYF
NA	TRBV7-2	TRBJ1-2	NA	TGTGCCAGCAGCTTAGCGCTAGGTGGAGCTAACTATGGCTACACCTTC	CASSLALGGANYGYTF
NA	TRBV5-1	TRBJ1-1	NA	TGCGCCAGCAGTCCATTTCTATTAGGGGCAGGGAACACTGAAGCTTTCTTT	CASSPFLLGAGNTEAFF
TRBD1	TRBV19	TRBJ2-7	many	TGTGCCAGTTCCTTGACAGGGGTCACCTACGAGCAGTACTTC	CASSLTGVTYEQYF
NA	TRBV14	TRBJ2-5	many	TGTGCCAGCAGCCAAGCATCGGGGGCGGGCCAAGAGACCCAGTACTTC	CASSQASGAGQETQYF
NA	TRBV19	TRBJ1-5	once	TGTGCCAGTAGTATAGCATCCATAGATCGGCCCCAGCATTTT	CASSIASIDRPQHF
NA	TRBV7-9	TRBJ2-1	few	TGTGCCAGCAGCCAGTCTAGCTCCTACAATGAGCAGTTCTTC	CASSQSSSYNEQFF
NA	TRBV18	TRBJ2-2	NA	TGTGCCAGCTCACCATCAAAGGCCGGGGAGCTGTTTTTT	CASSPSKAGELFF
NA	TRBV28	TRBJ1-5	NA	TGTGCCAGCAGTAAAGACGTGTATAGCAATCAGCCCCAGCATTTT	CASSKDVYSNQPQHF
TRBD2	TRBV20-1	TRBJ2-7	few	TGCAGTGCTAGAGAAAGCGGGAGGGCCCCCTTCCGGTACGAGCAGTACTTC	CSARESGRAPFRYEQYF
NA	TRBV30	TRBJ1-3	few	TGTGCCTGGAGTGTTCGGGGAAGGCATAGAAACACCATATATTTT	CAWSVRGRHRNTIYF
TRBD1	TRBV27	TRBJ2-1	few	TGTGCCAGCAGTATGCCGACTATTGGCAGGGGGAACAATGAGCAGTTCTTC	CASSMPTIGRGNNEQFF
NA	TRBV11-2	TRBJ1-1	many	TGTGCCAGCAGCCTCAGTGGGGTGAACACTGAAGCTTTCTTT	CASSLSGVNTEAFF
NA	TRBV6-2/TRBV6-3	TRBJ1-5	NA	TGTGCCAGCAGCCCCCACCAGGCCTCCGGGAATCAGCCCCAGCATTTT	CASSPHQASGNQPQHF
NA	TRBV24-1	TRBJ1-1	NA	TGTGCCACCAGTGATGATGTGAACACTGAAGCTTTCTTT	CATSDDVNTEAFF
NA	TRBV18	TRBJ2-5	many	TGTGCCAGCTCACCCTCGTCTGTATTCCAAGAGACCCAGTACTTC	CASSPSSVFQETQYF
TRBD1	TRBV5-1	TRBJ2-7	many	TGCGCCAGCAGCTTGCTCGGGACAGGGTTCCACGAGCAGTACTTC	CASSLLGTGFHEQYF
TRBD1	TRBV7-2	TRBJ1-5	NA	TGTGCCAGCAGCTTTGACCTGGGACAGCGTAATCAGCCCCAGCATTTT	CASSFDLGQRNQPQHF
NA	TRBV5-4	TRBJ1-1	many	TGTGCCAGCAGCTTGGACGATGAAGCTTTCTTT	CASSLDDEAFF
TRBD1	TRBV7-2	TRBJ2-7	NA	TGTGCCGGCAGCTTAGCCTTACCGGGACAGGGGGCCTACGAGCAGTACTTC	CAGSLALPGQGAYEQYF
NA	TRBV5-4	TRBJ2-6	many	TGTGCCAGCAGCTTGACCAGCTCTGGGGCCAACGTCCTGACTTTC	CASSLTSSGANVLTF
NA	TRBV6-5	TRBJ1-2	NA	TGTGCCAGCACCAAAGCCGGACATATTAGGATCAACTATGGCTACACCTTC	CASTKAGHIRINYGYTF